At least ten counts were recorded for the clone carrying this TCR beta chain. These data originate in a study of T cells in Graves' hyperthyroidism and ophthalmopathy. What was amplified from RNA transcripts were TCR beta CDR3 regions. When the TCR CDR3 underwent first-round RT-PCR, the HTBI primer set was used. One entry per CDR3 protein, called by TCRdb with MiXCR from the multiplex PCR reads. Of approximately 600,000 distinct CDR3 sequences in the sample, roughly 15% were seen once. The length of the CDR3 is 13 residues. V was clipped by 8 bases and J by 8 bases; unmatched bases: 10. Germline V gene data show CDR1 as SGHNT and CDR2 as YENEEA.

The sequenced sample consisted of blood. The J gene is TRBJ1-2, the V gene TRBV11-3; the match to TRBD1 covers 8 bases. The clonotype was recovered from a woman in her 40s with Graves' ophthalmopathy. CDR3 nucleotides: TGTGCCAGCGACGCACAGGGGGGAGGGGGCTACACCTTC. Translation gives CASDAQGGGGYTF.